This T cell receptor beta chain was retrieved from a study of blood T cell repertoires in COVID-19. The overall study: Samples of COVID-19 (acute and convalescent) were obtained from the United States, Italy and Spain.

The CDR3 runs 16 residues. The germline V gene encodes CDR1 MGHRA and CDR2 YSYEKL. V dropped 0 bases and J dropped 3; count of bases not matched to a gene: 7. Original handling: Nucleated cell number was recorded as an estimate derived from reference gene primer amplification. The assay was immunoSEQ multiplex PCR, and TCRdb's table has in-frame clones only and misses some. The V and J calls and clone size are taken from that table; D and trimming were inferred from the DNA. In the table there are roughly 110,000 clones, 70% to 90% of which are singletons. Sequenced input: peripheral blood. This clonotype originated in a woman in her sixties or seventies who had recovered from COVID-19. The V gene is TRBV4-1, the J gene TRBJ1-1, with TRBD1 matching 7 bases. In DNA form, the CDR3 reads TGCGCCAGCAGCCAAGATTGGCACAGGGGATACACTGAAGCTTTCTTT. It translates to CASSQDWHRGYTEAFF.